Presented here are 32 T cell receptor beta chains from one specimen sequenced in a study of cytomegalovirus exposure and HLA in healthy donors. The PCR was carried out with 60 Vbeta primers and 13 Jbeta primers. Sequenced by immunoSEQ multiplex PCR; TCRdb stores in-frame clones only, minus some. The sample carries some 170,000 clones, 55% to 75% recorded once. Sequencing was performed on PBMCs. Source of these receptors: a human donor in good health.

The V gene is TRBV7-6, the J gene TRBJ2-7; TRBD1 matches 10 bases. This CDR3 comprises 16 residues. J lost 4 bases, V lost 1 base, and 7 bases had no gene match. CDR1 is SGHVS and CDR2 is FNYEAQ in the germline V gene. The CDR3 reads CASSLEAGTGVYEQYF. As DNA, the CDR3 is TGTGCCAGCAGCTTAGAAGCCGGGACAGGGGTTTACGAGCAGTACTTC. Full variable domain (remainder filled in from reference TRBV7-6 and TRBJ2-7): GAGVSQSPRYKVTKRGQDVALRCDPISGHVSLYWYRQALGQGPEFLTYFNYEAQQDKSGLPNDRFSAERPEGSISTLTIQRTEQRDSAMYRCASSLEAGTGVYEQYFGPGTRLTVT.

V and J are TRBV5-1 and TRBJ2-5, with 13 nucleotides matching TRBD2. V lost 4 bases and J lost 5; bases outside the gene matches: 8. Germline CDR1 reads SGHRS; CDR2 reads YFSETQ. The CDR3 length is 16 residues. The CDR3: CASSTTGLAGVETQYF. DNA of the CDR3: TGCGCCAGCAGCACGACCGGACTAGCGGGGGTGGAGACCCAGTACTTC.

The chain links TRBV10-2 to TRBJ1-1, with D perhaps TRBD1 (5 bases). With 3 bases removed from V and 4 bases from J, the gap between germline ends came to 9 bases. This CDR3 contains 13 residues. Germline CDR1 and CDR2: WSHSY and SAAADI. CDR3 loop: CASSDRDSTEAFF. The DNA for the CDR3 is TGCGCCAGCAGTGACCGGGACTCCACTGAAGCTTTCTTT.

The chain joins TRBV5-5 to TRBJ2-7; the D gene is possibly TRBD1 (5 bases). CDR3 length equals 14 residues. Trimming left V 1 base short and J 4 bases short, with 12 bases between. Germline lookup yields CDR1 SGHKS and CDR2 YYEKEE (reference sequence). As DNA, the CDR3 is TGTGCCAGCAGCTTGTCAGGGCAGTCATACGAGCAGTACTTC. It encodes CASSLSGQSYEQYF.

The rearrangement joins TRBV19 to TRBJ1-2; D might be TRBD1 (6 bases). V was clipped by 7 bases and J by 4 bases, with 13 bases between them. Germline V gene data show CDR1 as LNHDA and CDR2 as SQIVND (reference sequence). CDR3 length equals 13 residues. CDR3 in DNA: TGTGCCAGTAACCCACAGGGCACCTATGGCTACACCTTC. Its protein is CASNPQGTYGYTF.

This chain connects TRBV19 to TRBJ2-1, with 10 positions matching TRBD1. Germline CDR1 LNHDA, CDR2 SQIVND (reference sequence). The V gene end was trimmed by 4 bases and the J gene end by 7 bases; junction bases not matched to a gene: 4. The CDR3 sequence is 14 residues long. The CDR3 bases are TGTGCCAGTAGTAGGAAGGGACAGGGGAATGAGCAGTTCTTC. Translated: CASSRKGQGNEQFF.

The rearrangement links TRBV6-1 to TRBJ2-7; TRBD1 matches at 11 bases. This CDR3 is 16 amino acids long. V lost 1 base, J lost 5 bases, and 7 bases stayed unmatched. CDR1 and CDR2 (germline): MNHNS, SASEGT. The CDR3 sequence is CASSEGTGGGRDEQYF. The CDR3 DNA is TGTGCCAGCAGTGAAGGGACAGGGGGCGGGCGGGACGAGCAGTACTTC.

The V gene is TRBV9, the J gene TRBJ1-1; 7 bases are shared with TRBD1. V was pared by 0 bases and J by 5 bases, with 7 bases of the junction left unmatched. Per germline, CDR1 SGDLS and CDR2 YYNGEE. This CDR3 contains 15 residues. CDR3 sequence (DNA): TGTGCCAGCAGCGTAGGAGGCAGGGGGGTTACTGAAGCTTTCTTT. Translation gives CASSVGGRGVTEAFF.

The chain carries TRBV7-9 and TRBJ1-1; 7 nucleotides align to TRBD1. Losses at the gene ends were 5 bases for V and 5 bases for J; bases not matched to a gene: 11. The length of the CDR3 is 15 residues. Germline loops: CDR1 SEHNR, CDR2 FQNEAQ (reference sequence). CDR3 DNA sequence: TGTGCCAGCAGCCTACAGGGGATTGGGGGTACTGAAGCTTTCTTT. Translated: CASSLQGIGGTEAFF.

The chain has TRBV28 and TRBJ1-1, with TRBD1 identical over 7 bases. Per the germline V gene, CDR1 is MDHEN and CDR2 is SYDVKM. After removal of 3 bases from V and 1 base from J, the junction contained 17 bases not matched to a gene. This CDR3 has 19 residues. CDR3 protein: CASSLGRVRGLSTNTEAFF. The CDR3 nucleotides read TGTGCCAGCAGTTTGGGAAGGGTTAGGGGGCTTTCCACGAACACTGAAGCTTTCTTT.

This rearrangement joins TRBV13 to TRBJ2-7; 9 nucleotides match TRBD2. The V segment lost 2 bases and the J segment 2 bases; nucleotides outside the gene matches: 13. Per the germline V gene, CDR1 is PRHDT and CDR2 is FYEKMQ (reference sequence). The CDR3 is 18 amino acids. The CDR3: CASSLIQGKAGGPYEQYF. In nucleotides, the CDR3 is TGTGCCAGCAGCTTAATTCAGGGGAAAGCGGGGGGACCCTACGAGCAGTACTTC.

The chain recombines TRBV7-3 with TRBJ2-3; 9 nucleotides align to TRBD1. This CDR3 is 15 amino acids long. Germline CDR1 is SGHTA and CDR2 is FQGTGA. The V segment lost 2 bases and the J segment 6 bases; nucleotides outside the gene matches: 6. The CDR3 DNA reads TGTGCCAGCAGCTTAGGACAGGGGTATACGGATACGCAGTATTTT. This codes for CASSLGQGYTDTQYF.

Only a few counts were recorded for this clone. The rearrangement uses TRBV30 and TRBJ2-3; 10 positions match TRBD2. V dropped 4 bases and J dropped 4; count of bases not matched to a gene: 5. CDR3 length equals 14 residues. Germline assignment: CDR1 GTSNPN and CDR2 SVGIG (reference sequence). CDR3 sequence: CAWNGAGGSDTQYF. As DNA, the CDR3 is TGTGCCTGGAACGGAGCGGGGGGGTCAGATACGCAGTATTTT.

CDR3 bases: TGTGCCAGCAGTTTACGAGTCAATCAGCCCCAGCATTTT. Translation gives CASSLRVNQPQHF. This chain connects TRBV27 to TRBJ1-5; D is uncertain. The CDR3 runs to 13 residues. V shed 2 bases and J shed 3 bases, with 5 bases lying between them. CDR1 is MNHEY, CDR2 SMNVEV, per germline (reference sequence).

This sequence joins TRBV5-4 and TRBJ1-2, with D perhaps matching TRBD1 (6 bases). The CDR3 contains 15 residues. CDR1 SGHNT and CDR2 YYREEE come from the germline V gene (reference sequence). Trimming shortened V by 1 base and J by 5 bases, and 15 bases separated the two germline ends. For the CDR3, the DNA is TGTGCCAGCAGCTTGAGCGGGGGGGCAACTTATGGCTACACCTTC. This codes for CASSLSGGATYGYTF.

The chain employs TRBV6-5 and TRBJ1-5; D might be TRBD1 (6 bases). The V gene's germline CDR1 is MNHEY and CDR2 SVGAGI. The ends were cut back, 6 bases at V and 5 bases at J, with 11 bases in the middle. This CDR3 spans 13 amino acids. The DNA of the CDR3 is TGTGCCAGCAGCGAACAGGGAGATCAGCCCCAGCATTTT. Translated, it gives CASSEQGDQPQHF.

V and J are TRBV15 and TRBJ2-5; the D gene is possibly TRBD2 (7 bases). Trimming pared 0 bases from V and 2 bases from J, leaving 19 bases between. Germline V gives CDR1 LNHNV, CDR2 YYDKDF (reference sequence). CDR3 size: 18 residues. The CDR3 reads CATSRDLGGGLLQETQYF. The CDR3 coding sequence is TGTGCCACCAGCAGAGATCTGGGGGGGGGCCTTCTTCAAGAGACCCAGTACTTC.

This CDR3 reads CASSLVGGSSYEQYF. Here the CDR3 DNA reads TGTGCCAGCAGCTTAGTGGGAGGGAGCTCCTACGAGCAGTACTTC. J is TRBJ2-7 and V is TRBV11-3, with 7 bases fitting TRBD2. The V segment lost 1 base and the J segment 0 bases; nucleotides outside the gene matches: 3. This CDR3 region has 15 residues. CDR1 and CDR2 from the germline V gene are SGHNT and YENEEA.

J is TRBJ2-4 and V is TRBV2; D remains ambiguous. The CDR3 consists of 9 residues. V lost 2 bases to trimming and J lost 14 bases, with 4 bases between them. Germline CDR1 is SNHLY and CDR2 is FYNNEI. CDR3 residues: CASSEREYF. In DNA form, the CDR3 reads TGTGCCAGCAGTGAACGGGAGTACTTC.

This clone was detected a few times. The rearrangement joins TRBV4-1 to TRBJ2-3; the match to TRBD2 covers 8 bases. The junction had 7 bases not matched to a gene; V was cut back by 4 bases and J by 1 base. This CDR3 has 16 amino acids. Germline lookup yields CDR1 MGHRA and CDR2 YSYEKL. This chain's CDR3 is CASSLLAAGGTDTQYF. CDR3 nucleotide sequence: TGCGCCAGCAGCCTACTTGCAGCGGGGGGCACAGATACGCAGTATTTT.

As DNA, the CDR3 is TGTGCCAGCAGCCCGATGGACAGGCCTGAAGCTTTCTTT. Translating gives CASSPMDRPEAFF. The chain recombines TRBV7-6 with TRBJ1-1, with 7 bases fitting TRBD1. From germline, CDR1 is SGHVS and CDR2 FNYEAQ. V shed 5 bases and J 6 bases; nucleotides not matched to a gene: 6. This CDR3 is built from 13 residues.

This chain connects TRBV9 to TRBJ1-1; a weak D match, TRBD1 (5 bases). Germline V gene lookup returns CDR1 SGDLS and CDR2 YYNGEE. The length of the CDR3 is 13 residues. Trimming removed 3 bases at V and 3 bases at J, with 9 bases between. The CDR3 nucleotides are TGTGCCAGCAGCGACCGGGGGGACACTGAAGCTTTCTTT. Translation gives CASSDRGDTEAFF.

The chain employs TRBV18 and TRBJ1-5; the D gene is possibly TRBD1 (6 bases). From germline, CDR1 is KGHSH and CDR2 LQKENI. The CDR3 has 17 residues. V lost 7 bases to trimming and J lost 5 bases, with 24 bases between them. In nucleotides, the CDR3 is TGTGCCAGCTTCCCAAACCGGGACACCGAAGCCCATCAGCCCCAGCATTTT. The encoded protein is CASFPNRDTEAHQPQHF.

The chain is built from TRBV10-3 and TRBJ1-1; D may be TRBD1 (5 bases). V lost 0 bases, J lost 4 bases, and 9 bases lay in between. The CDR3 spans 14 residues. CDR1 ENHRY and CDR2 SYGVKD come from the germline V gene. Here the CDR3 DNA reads TGTGCCATCAGTGAGTCTGGGGGAGGCACTGAAGCTTTCTTT. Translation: CAISESGGGTEAFF.

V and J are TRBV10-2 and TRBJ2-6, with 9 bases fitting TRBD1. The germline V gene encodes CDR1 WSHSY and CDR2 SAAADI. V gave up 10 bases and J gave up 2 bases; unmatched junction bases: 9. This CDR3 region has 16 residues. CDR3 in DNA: TGCGCCACCCGAGGGACAGGGTCCCCTGGGGCCAACGTCCTGACTTTC. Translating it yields CATRGTGSPGANVLTF.

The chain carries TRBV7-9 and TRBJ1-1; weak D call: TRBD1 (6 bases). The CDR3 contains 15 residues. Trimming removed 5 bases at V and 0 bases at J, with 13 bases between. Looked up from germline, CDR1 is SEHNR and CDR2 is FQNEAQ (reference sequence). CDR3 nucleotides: TGTGCCAGCAGCCCGGAGACAGGTATGAACACTGAAGCTTTCTTT. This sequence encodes CASSPETGMNTEAFF.

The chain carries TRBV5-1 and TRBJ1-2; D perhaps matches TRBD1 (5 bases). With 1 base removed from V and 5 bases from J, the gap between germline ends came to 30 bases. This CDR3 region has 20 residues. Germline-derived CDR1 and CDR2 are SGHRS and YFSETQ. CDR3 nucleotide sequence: TGCGCCAGCAGCTTGCCAAGAGACAGTCTAACCTCGGTAGAGAGGTATGGCTACACCTTC. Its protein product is CASSLPRDSLTSVERYGYTF. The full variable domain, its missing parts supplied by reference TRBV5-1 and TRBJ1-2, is KAGVTQTPRYLIKTRGQQVTLSCSPISGHRSVSWYQQTPGQGLQFLFEYFSETQRNKGNFPGRFSGRQFSNSRSEMNVSTLELGDSALYLCASSLPRDSLTSVERYGYTFGSGTRLTVV.

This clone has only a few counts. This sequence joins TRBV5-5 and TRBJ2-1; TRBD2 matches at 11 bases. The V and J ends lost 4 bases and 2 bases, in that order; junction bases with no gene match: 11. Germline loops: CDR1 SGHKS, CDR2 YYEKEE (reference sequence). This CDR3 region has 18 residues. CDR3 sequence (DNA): TGTGCCAGCAGCCCGGGGGTACTAGCGGGGGACCCCTACAATGAGCAGTTCTTC. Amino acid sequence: CASSPGVLAGDPYNEQFF.

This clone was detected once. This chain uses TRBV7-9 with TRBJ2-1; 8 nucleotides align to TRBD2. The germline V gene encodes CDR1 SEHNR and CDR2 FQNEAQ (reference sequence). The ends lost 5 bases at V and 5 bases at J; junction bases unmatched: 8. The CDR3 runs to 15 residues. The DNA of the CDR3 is TGTGCCAGCAGCCTGGGCGGGGGGCTCAACAATGAGCAGTTCTTC. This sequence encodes CASSLGGGLNNEQFF.

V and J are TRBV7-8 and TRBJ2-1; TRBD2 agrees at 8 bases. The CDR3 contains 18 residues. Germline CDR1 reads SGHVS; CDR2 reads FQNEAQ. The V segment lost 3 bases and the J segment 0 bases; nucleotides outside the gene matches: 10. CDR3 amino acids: CASSFTGLETYSYNEQFF. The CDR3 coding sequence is TGTGCCAGCAGCTTTACGGGACTAGAAACTTACTCCTACAATGAGCAGTTCTTC.

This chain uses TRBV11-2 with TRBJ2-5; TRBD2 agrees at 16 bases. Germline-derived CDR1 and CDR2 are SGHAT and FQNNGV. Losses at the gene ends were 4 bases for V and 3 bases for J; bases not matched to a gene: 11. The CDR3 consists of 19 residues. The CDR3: CASSWGLAGGRGIKETQYF. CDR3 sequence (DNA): TGTGCCAGCAGCTGGGGACTAGCGGGGGGGCGGGGGATCAAAGAGACCCAGTACTTC.

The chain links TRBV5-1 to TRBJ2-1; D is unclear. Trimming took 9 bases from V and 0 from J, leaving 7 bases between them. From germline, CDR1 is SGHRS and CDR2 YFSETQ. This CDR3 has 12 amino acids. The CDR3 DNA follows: TGCGCCACACCGAGCTCCTACAATGAGCAGTTCTTC. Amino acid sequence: CATPSSYNEQFF.